The following is a T cell receptor (beta chain) sequence with its context. The data belong to a study of blood T cell repertoires in COVID-19. Across the study: Samples representing acute and convalescent COVID-19 were sourced from the United States, Italy and Spain. From T cells, B-cell-depleted T cells, or PBMCs came the material, which was cDNA or gDNA.

Study processing details: Researchers report that nucleated cell counts were estimated from reference gene primer amplification. TCRdb's table, derived via immunoSEQ multiplex PCR, lists solely in-frame clones and lacks some. D and trimming come from the DNA, and the V and J calls and clone size come from that table. The sample lists 270,000 or so clones, 65% to 90% occurring once. CDR1 and CDR2 (germline): SNHLY, FYNNEI. V lost 8 bases and J 0 bases, leaving 14 bases between the germline ends. CDR3 length equals 14 residues. The specimen was peripheral blood. This chain links TRBV2 with TRBJ2-7, with a weak D call TRBD1 (6 bases). The receptor's source is a human donor in a cohort sampled during active COVID-19. The CDR3 region is CASGDTSFSYEQYF. The CDR3 DNA reads TGTGCCAGCGGGGACACTTCGTTCTCCTACGAGCAGTACTTC.